This TCR beta chain was sequenced during a study of T cell changes during pregnancy in multiple sclerosis. Using immunoSEQ multiplex PCR, the repertoire was profiled, and TCRdb retains in-frame clones only, with some absent. Of about 120,000 clones listed, 93% were seen once; the top ten hold approximately 6.2%. This TCR was recovered from a female donor with multiple sclerosis, enrolled in a pregnancy study. The starting material was peripheral blood, obtained before pregnancy.

CDR3 region: CASSLGTSVNGEQFF. The CDR3 nucleotides are TGTGCCAGCAGCTTGGGGACTAGCGTGAACGGGGAGCAGTTCTTC. The V and J genes are TRBV11-3 and TRBJ2-1; 10 bases match TRBD2. The CDR3 extends over 15 amino acids. The J segment lost 10 bases and the V segment lost 3 bases, leaving 9 bases of the junction unmatched. CDR1 is SGHNT, CDR2 YENEEA, per germline.